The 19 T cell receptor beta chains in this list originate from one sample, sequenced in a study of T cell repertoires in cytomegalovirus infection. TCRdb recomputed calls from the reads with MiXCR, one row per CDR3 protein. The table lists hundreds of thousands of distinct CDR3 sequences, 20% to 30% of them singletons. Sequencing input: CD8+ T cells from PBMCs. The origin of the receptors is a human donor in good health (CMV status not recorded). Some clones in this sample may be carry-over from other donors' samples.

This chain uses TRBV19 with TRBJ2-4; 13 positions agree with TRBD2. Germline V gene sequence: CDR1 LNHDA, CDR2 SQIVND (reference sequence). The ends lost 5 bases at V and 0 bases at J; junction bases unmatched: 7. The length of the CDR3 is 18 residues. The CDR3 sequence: CASSLGLAGELAKNIQYF. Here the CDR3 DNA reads TGTGCCAGTAGTCTAGGACTAGCGGGGGAGCTAGCCAAAAACATTCAGTACTTC.

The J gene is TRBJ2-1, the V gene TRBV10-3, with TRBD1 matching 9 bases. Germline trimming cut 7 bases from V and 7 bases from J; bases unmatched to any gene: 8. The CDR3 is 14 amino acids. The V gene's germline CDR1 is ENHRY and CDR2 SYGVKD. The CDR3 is CAIKNPGQGNEQFF. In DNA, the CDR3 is TGTGCCATCAAAAACCCGGGACAGGGAAATGAGCAGTTCTTC.

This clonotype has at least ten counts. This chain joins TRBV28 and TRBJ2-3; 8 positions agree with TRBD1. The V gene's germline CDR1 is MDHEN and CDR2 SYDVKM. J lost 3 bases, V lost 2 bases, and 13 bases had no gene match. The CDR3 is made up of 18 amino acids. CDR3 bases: TGTGCCAGCAGTTTAAACTCTGTGACAGGGGTGGATACAGATACGCAGTATTTT. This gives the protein CASSLNSVTGVDTDTQYF.

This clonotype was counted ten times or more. CDR3 DNA sequence: TGTGCCAGCAGTTTAATGTTCCGCCAGGGACCAAGGGATGAGCAGTTCTTC. This encodes CASSLMFRQGPRDEQFF. J is TRBJ2-1 and V is TRBV12-3 or TRBV12-4, with D perhaps matching TRBD1 or TRBD2 (5 bases each). The CDR3 is 17 amino acids. V was pared by 2 bases and J by 8 bases, with 22 bases between.

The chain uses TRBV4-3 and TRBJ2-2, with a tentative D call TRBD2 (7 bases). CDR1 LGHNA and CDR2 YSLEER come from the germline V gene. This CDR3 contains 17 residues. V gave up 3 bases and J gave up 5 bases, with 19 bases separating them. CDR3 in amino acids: CASSQGEGHPGTGELFF. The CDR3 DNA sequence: TGCGCCAGCAGCCAGGGGGAGGGACACCCGGGGACCGGGGAGCTGTTTTTT.

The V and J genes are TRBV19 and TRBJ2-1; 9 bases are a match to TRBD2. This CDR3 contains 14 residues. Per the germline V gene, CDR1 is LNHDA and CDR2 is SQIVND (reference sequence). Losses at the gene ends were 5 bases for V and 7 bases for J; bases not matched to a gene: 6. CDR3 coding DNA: TGTGCCAGTAGTTGGCGGGGGGGCCGAAATGAGCAGTTCTTC. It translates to CASSWRGGRNEQFF.

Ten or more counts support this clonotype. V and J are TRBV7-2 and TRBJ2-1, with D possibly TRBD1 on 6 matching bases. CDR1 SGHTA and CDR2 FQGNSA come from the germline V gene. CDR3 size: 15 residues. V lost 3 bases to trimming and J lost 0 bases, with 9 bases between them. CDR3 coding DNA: TGTGCCAGCAGCTTCAGGGGTAACTCCTACAATGAGCAGTTCTTC. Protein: CASSFRGNSYNEQFF.

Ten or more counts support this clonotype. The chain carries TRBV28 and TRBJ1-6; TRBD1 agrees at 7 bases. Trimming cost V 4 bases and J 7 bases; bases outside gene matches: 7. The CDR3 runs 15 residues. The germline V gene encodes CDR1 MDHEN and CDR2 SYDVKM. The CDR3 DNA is TGTGCCAGCAGTTCCCTATGGGACAGAAATTCACCCCTCCACTTT. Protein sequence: CASSSLWDRNSPLHF.

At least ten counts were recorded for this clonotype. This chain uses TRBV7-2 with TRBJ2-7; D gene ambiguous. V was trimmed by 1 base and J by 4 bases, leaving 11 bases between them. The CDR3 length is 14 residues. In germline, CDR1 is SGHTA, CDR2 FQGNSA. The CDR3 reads CASSLGGFEYEQYV. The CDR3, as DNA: TGTGCCAGCAGCTTAGGGGGTTTCGAGTACGAGCAGTACGTC.

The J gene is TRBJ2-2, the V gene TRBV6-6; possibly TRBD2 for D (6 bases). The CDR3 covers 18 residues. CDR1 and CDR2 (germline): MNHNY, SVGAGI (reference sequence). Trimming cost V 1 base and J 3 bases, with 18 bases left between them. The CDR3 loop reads CASSYYLIVRGDTGELFF. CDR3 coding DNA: TGTGCCAGCAGTTACTACCTTATAGTGCGGGGCGACACCGGGGAGCTGTTTTTT.

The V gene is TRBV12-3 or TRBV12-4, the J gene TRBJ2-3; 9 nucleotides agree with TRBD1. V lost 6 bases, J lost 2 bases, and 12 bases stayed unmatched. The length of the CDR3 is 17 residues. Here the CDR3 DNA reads TGTGCCAGCAGCCGATCAACACAGGGGGCCCTCACAGATACGCAGTATTTT. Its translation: CASSRSTQGALTDTQYF.

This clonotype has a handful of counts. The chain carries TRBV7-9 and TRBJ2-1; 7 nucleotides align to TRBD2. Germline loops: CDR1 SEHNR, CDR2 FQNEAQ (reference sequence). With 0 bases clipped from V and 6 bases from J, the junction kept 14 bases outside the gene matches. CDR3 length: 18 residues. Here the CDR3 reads CASSLAHQSSGWGNEQFF. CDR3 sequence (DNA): TGTGCCAGCAGCTTAGCGCACCAATCTAGCGGCTGGGGCAATGAGCAGTTCTTC.

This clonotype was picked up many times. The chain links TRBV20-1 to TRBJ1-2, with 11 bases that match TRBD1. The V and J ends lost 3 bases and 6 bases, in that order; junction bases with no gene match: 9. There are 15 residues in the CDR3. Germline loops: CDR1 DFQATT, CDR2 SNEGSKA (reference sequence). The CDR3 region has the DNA TGCAGTGCTAGTGGACAGGGGGCGAGTATTGATGGCTACACCTTC. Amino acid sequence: CSASGQGASIDGYTF.

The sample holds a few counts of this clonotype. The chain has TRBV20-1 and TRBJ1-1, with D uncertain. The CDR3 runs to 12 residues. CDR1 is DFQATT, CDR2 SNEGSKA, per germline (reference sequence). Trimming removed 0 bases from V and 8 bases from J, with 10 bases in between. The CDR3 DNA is TGCAGTGCTAGAGATTATAGAGGAGAAGCTTTCTTT. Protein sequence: CSARDYRGEAFF.

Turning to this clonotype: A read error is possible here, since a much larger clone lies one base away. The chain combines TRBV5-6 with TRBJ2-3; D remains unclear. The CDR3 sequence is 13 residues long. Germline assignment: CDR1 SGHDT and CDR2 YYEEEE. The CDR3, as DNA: TGTACCAGCAGCCAGATTTACACAGATACGCAGTATTTT. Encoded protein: CTSSQIYTDTQYF.

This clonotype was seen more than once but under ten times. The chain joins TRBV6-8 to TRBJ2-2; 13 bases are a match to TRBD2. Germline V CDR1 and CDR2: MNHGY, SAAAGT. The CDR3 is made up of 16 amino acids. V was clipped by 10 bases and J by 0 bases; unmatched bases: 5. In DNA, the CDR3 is TGTGCCACCCCGGGACTAGCGGGACCGAACACCGGGGAGCTGTTTTTT. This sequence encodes CATPGLAGPNTGELFF.

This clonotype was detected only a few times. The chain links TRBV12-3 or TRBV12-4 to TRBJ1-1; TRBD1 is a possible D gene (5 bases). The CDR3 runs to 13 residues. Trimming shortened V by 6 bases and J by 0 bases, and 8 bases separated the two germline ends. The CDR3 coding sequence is TGTGCCAGCAGAGGGGTATTGAACACTGAAGCTTTCTTT. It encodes CASRGVLNTEAFF.

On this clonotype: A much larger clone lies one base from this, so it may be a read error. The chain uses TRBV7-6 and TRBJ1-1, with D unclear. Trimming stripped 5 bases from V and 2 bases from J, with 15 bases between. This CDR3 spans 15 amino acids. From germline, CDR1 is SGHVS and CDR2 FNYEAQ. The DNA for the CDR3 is TGTGCCAGCAGCAATGCGTTGACGGACAACACTGAAGCTTTCTTT. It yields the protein CASSNALTDNTEAFF.

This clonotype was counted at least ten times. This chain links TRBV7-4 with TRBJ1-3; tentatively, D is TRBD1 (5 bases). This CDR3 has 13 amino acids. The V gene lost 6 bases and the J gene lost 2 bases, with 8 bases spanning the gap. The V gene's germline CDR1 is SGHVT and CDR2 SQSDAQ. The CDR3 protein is CASSQGPGNTIYF. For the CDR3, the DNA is TGTGCCAGCAGTCAGGGACCTGGAAACACCATATATTTT.